One and the same sample provided the 32 T cell receptor beta chains below, sequenced in a study of T cell changes during pregnancy in multiple sclerosis. TCRdb's copy holds only in-frame clones and misses some; the assay was immunoSEQ multiplex PCR. Among roughly 120,000 clones listed, about 93% were seen once. Sample: peripheral blood, taken before pregnancy. The source is a female donor with multiple sclerosis, enrolled in a pregnancy study.

The chain has TRBV2 and TRBJ2-2, with D maybe TRBD2 (6 bases). The CDR3 runs to 14 residues. CDR1 and CDR2 from the germline V gene are SNHLY and FYNNEI. Trimming removed 7 bases from V and 4 bases from J, with 13 bases in between. This chain's CDR3 is CASKSSGVTGELFF. CDR3 bases: TGTGCCAGCAAGAGTAGCGGAGTCACCGGGGAGCTGTTTTTT.

The CDR3 is CASSRGTDLYGYTF. CDR3 DNA sequence: TGTGCCAGCAGCAGGGGGACCGATCTCTATGGCTACACCTTC. The chain carries TRBV9 and TRBJ1-2, with D possibly being TRBD1 (6 bases). Germline V lookup: CDR1 SGDLS, CDR2 YYNGEE. V lost 4 bases and J lost 4, with 14 bases in between. The CDR3 runs 14 residues.

This rearrangement joins TRBV6-5 to TRBJ1-1; D not resolved. The CDR3 covers 13 residues. The V end was cut by 10 bases, the J end by 0 bases, with 12 bases between. CDR1 and CDR2 (germline): MNHEY, SVGAGI. The CDR3 region has the DNA TGTGCCACTCTCGCAGGAATGAACACTGAAGCTTTCTTT. Translating it yields CATLAGMNTEAFF.

This chain joins TRBV7-3 and TRBJ2-1, with 11 bases that match TRBD2. This CDR3 has 13 residues. The ends lost 8 bases at V and 7 bases at J; junction bases unmatched: 4. Germline lookup yields CDR1 SGHTA and CDR2 FQGTGA. CDR3 DNA sequence: TGTGCCAGCCAGGCTAGCGGGAGGAATGAGCAGTTCTTC. It is translated as CASQASGRNEQFF.

CDR3 in DNA: TGTGCCATCAGTGAAAAGGGGGGGGCCTACAATGAGCAGTTCTTC. This encodes CAISEKGGAYNEQFF. The chain employs TRBV10-3 and TRBJ2-1; possibly TRBD2 for D (7 bases). Trimming removed 3 bases from V and 2 bases from J, with 11 bases in between. This CDR3 spans 15 amino acids. CDR1 and CDR2 from the germline V gene are ENHRY and SYGVKD.

The chain uses TRBV2 and TRBJ1-2; the D gene is possibly TRBD1 (6 bases). V was pared by 4 bases and J by 6 bases, with 9 bases between. The V gene's germline CDR1 is SNHLY and CDR2 FYNNEI. The CDR3 contains 12 residues. CDR3: CASSVDRNGYTF. The CDR3 DNA sequence: TGTGCCAGCAGTGTGGACAGAAATGGCTACACCTTC.

The chain couples TRBV9 to TRBJ2-2; 9 nucleotides agree with TRBD2. The CDR3 spans 14 residues. Germline CDR1 and CDR2: SGDLS and YYNGEE. J was trimmed by 9 bases and V by 0 bases; bases with no gene match: 3. For the CDR3, the DNA is TGTGCCAGCAGCGTAGGCGGGGGGGCTCGGGAGCTGTTTTTT. Translating it yields CASSVGGGARELFF. Looking up the rest from reference TRBV9 and TRBJ2-2 gives the full variable domain: DSGVTQTPKHLITATGQRVTLRCSPRSGDLSVYWYQQSLDQGLQFLIQYYNGEERAKGNILERFSAQQFPDLHSELNLSSLELGDSALYFCASSVGGGARELFFGEGSRLTVL.

V usage is TRBV30 and J usage is TRBJ2-2, with D tentatively TRBD2 (5 bases). The V gene lost 2 bases and the J gene lost 5 bases, with 9 bases spanning the gap. The CDR3 is made up of 13 amino acids. CDR1 GTSNPN and CDR2 SVGIG come from the germline V gene (reference sequence). CDR3 in amino acids: CAWSYGVTGELFF. Written as DNA, the CDR3 is TGTGCCTGGAGTTACGGGGTTACCGGGGAGCTGTTTTTT.

The rearrangement links TRBV7-6 to TRBJ2-2, with D perhaps TRBD2 (5 bases). Between the trimmed V and J ends, which lost 1 base and 5 bases, there was a span of 17 bases. Germline CDR1 reads SGHVS; CDR2 reads FNYEAQ. CDR3 length equals 17 residues. The CDR3 sequence is CASSLVGSRPLTGELFF. CDR3 sequence (DNA): TGTGCCAGCAGCTTAGTAGGGAGCCGCCCTTTAACCGGGGAGCTGTTTTTT.

This rearrangement joins TRBV19 to TRBJ1-5; D unresolved. Trimming took 6 bases from V and 0 from J, leaving 15 bases between them. This CDR3 contains 16 residues. Germline CDR1 and CDR2: LNHDA and SQIVND (reference sequence). Here the CDR3 reads CASRRAGPNSNQPQHF. DNA for the CDR3: TGTGCCAGTAGACGGGCGGGCCCTAATAGCAATCAGCCCCAGCATTTT.

The chain combines TRBV5-4 with TRBJ2-7, with TRBD1 matching over 9 bases. Germline lookup yields CDR1 SGHNT and CDR2 YYREEE (reference sequence). V dropped 1 base and J dropped 2; count of bases not matched to a gene: 1. This CDR3 is 14 amino acids long. CDR3 nucleotide sequence: TGTGCCAGCAGCTTGAGGGACAGGGCCTACGAGCAGTACTTC. The encoded protein is CASSLRDRAYEQYF.

The V call is TRBV5-1, the J call TRBJ2-7; 9 bases are shared with TRBD2. Trimming removed 6 bases from V and 3 bases from J; junction bases left unmatched: 7. This CDR3 is built from 14 residues. Germline lookup yields CDR1 SGHRS and CDR2 YFSETQ. CDR3: CASTMTSGNYEQYF. As DNA, the CDR3 is TGCGCCAGCACGATGACTAGCGGAAACTACGAGCAGTACTTC.

V usage is TRBV6-5 and J usage is TRBJ2-2, with 7 bases fitting TRBD1. The CDR3 sequence is 15 residues long. Per the germline V gene, CDR1 is MNHEY and CDR2 is SVGAGI. With 2 bases clipped from V and 5 bases from J, the junction kept 5 bases outside the gene matches. The CDR3, as DNA: TGTGCCAGCAGTTACGTGCCAGGGGGTACCGGGGAGCTGTTTTTT. Protein product: CASSYVPGGTGELFF.

The chain is built from TRBV6-1 and TRBJ2-3, with a tentative D call TRBD1 (6 bases). V was shortened by 2 bases and J by 6 bases, with 12 bases between the two germline ends. The CDR3 spans 14 residues. In germline, CDR1 is MNHNS, CDR2 SASEGT. CDR3 DNA: TGTGCCAGCAGTGAACCGAACAGGGTGGATACGCAGTATTTT. It is translated as CASSEPNRVDTQYF.

The J gene is TRBJ2-1, the V gene TRBV7-3, with D possibly matching TRBD2 (6 bases). CDR1 and CDR2 from the germline V gene are SGHTA and FQGTGA. The CDR3 loop spans 16 amino acids. V dropped 0 bases and J dropped 0 bases, with 9 bases sitting between them. DNA for the CDR3: TGTGCCAGCAGCTTAACGGCGGGACTCTCCTACAATGAGCAGTTCTTC. Protein sequence: CASSLTAGLSYNEQFF.

The rearrangement links TRBV5-5 to TRBJ1-3; 8 bases are shared with TRBD1. Germline V CDR1 and CDR2: SGHKS, YYEKEE (reference sequence). The V and J ends lost 0 bases and 2 bases, in that order; junction bases with no gene match: 4. The length of the CDR3 is 16 residues. The CDR3 DNA is TGTGCCAGCAGCTTGGGCCAGGGGGCAACTGGAAACACCATATATTTT. It is translated as CASSLGQGATGNTIYF.

The genes are TRBV5-6 and TRBJ1-2; no clear D gene. Trimming stripped 5 bases from V and 7 bases from J, with 18 bases between. Germline CDR1 is SGHDT and CDR2 is YYEEEE. CDR3 length: 14 residues. The CDR3 DNA reads as TGTGCCAGCAGTCCTACAAGCCGGGTGGGTGGCTACACCTTC. Translating gives CASSPTSRVGGYTF.

Written as DNA, the CDR3 is TGTGCCTTTAAAACAGGGGGGAATGGCTACACCTTC. This encodes CAFKTGGNGYTF. The chain links TRBV30 to TRBJ1-2; 8 nucleotides align to TRBD1. The CDR3 has 12 amino acids. The V segment lost 7 bases and the J segment 6 bases; nucleotides outside the gene matches: 7. CDR1 is GTSNPN and CDR2 is SVGIG in the germline V gene (reference sequence).

The CDR3 here is CASSTTSGAKNIQYF. The CDR3, as DNA: TGTGCCAGCAGTACGACTAGCGGCGCCAAAAACATTCAGTACTTC. V is TRBV27 and J is TRBJ2-4, with TRBD2 identical over 9 bases. With V trimmed by 5 bases and J by 1 base, 3 bases remained unmatched. Germline CDR1 reads MNHEY; CDR2 reads SMNVEV (reference sequence). The length of the CDR3 is 15 residues.

This chain uses TRBV2 with TRBJ1-1; TRBD1 aligns across 8 bases. The V and J ends lost 3 bases and 1 base, in that order; junction bases with no gene match: 4. CDR3 length: 15 residues. Germline CDR1 reads SNHLY; CDR2 reads FYNNEI. CDR3 sequence: CASSDADRANTEAFF. The CDR3 DNA follows: TGTGCCAGCAGTGATGCGGACAGGGCGAACACTGAAGCTTTCTTT. Looking up the rest from reference TRBV2 and TRBJ1-1 gives the full variable domain: EPEVTQTPSHQVTQMGQEVILRCVPISNHLYFYWYRQILGQKVEFLVSFYNNEISEKSEIFDDQFSVERPDGSNFTLKIRSTKLEDSAMYFCASSDADRANTEAFFGQGTRLTVV.

This clone has just one count. The chain recombines TRBV18 with TRBJ2-2; D is possibly TRBD2 (5 bases). CDR1 is KGHSH, CDR2 LQKENI, per germline. The ends were cut back, 1 base at V and 6 bases at J, with 15 bases in the middle. The CDR3 is 16 residues long. The CDR3 is CASSPRSVLRAGELFF. The CDR3 nucleotides read TGTGCCAGCTCACCACGTAGCGTCTTGCGGGCCGGGGAGCTGTTTTTT.

This chain joins TRBV19 and TRBJ2-6; 8 bases are a match to TRBD1. V trimming: 3 bases; J trimming: 4 bases; junction bases outside the gene matches: 11. The CDR3 covers 18 residues. Per germline, CDR1 LNHDA and CDR2 SQIVND (reference sequence). CDR3 region: CASSMRSQGAGGANVLTF. CDR3 in DNA: TGTGCCAGTAGTATGAGGAGCCAGGGGGCGGGGGGGGCCAACGTCCTGACTTTC.

The J gene is TRBJ2-3, the V gene TRBV5-1; 10 positions match TRBD2. Germline V lookup: CDR1 SGHRS, CDR2 YFSETQ. The CDR3 runs 16 residues. The V gene end was trimmed by 0 bases and the J gene end by 7 bases; junction bases not matched to a gene: 8. CDR3 DNA sequence: TGCGCCAGCAGCTTGGAGTCTAGCGGGAGTTGGAATACGCAGTATTTT. This sequence encodes CASSLESSGSWNTQYF.

This chain joins TRBV27 and TRBJ1-3, with a tentative D call TRBD1 (5 bases). The CDR3 covers 14 residues. In germline, CDR1 is MNHEY, CDR2 SMNVEV (reference sequence). The V end lost 6 bases, the J end lost 4 bases, and 13 bases lay between the germline ends. In nucleotides, the CDR3 is TGTGCCAGCAGGTTGGCAGGGAACGGAAACACCATATATTTT. Its protein is CASRLAGNGNTIYF.

In DNA form, the CDR3 reads TGTGCCAGCAGCTTTAGCGGGGGGCGCACAGATACGCAGTATTTT. It yields the protein CASSFSGGRTDTQYF. The rearrangement uses TRBV5-5 and TRBJ2-3; 10 bases are a match to TRBD2. Germline V gene data show CDR1 as SGHKS and CDR2 as YYEKEE (reference sequence). This CDR3 contains 15 residues. Trimming cost V 2 bases and J 1 base; bases outside gene matches: 1.

The chain carries TRBV9 and TRBJ2-1; 9 bases align to TRBD2. The germline gives CDR1 SGDLS, CDR2 YYNGEE. Trimming at V came to 5 bases and at J to 4 bases, leaving 7 bases not matched to a gene. This CDR3 region has 15 residues. The CDR3 sequence: CASRPGLAPYNEQFF. The CDR3 DNA reads TGTGCCAGCAGGCCGGGACTAGCTCCTTACAATGAGCAGTTCTTC.

The rearrangement joins TRBV30 to TRBJ1-2; D is ambiguous. The V end was cut by 5 bases, the J end by 4 bases, with 17 bases between. Germline V gives CDR1 GTSNPN, CDR2 SVGIG (reference sequence). The CDR3 has 14 residues. CDR3 coding DNA: TGTGCCTGGCTTCCCCGCGGAAGCTTCTATGGCTACACCTTC. Residues: CAWLPRGSFYGYTF.

The genes are TRBV19 and TRBJ1-6; the D is unclear. The CDR3 totals 18 residues. The germline CDR1 and CDR2 sequences are LNHDA and SQIVND (reference sequence). V was pared by 3 bases and J by 0 bases, with 15 bases between. In nucleotides, the CDR3 is TGTGCCAGTAGTATGTACCAGAGTTCTAGCTCCTATAATTCACCCCTCCACTTT. Its translation is CASSMYQSSSSYNSPLHF.

This chain joins TRBV29-1 and TRBJ1-1, with TRBD1 as a possible D gene (5 bases). Germline values: CDR1 SQVTM, CDR2 ANQGSEA. This CDR3 spans 13 amino acids. Trimming left V 7 bases short and J 1 base short, with 13 bases between. The CDR3 sequence is CSASGQRNTEAFF. The CDR3 coding sequence is TGCAGCGCTTCAGGACAACGGAACACTGAAGCTTTCTTT.

The chain uses TRBV7-9 and TRBJ2-7; 7 nucleotides agree with TRBD1. CDR1 SEHNR and CDR2 FQNEAQ come from the germline V gene (reference sequence). The CDR3 loop spans 15 amino acids. V trimming: 3 bases; J trimming: 0 bases; junction bases outside the gene matches: 5. CDR3 bases: TGTGCCAGCAGCTTTTTGACAGGGAGCTCCTACGAGCAGTACTTC. Translating gives CASSFLTGSSYEQYF.

This sequence joins TRBV19 and TRBJ2-1; 13 bases match TRBD2. Germline V gene lookup returns CDR1 LNHDA and CDR2 SQIVND (reference sequence). The CDR3 has 18 amino acids. V was pared by 5 bases and J by 2 bases, with 9 bases of the junction left unmatched. The CDR3 loop is CASSGEIGLAGAYNEQFF. CDR3 DNA: TGTGCCAGTAGTGGGGAAATCGGACTAGCGGGGGCCTACAATGAGCAGTTCTTC.

About this clone: The same CDR3 can be traced to other DNA sequences in this sample. The rearrangement uses TRBV29-1 and TRBJ1-1; D gene unclear. CDR1 is SQVTM and CDR2 is ANQGSEA in the germline V gene. The length of the CDR3 is 13 residues. V dropped 4 bases and J dropped 2 bases, with 11 bases sitting between them. CDR3 loop: CSVATGGNTEAFF. The DNA for the CDR3 is TGCAGCGTTGCAACCGGCGGAAACACTGAAGCTTTCTTT.